Listed below are T cell receptor beta chains from one sample, sequenced in a study of CD8+CD57+ T cells in acquired aplastic anemia. TCRdb reprocessed the reads with MiXCR, giving one entry per CDR3 protein. The sample has around 51,000 distinct CDR3 sequences; 55% to 75% are singletons. Sequenced input: sorted CD4+, CD8+, or CD8+CD57+ T cells (not recorded which) from PBMCs. The source of these receptors is a human donor in good health, serving as a control. Each CDR3 is given with its conserved first and last residue. D genes are given only for firm matches. Only some rows state a clone size, as once, few, many or a class for expanded clones.

abundance: few; j_gene: TRBJ2-5; d_gene: NA; v_gene: TRBV15; CDR3aa: CATSREALETQYF; CDR3nt: TGTGCCACCAGCAGAGAGGCGTTGGAGACCCAGTACTTC
abundance: once; j_gene: TRBJ1-6; d_gene: TRBD1; v_gene: TRBV25-1; CDR3aa: CASSEYDRGSPLHF; CDR3nt: TGTGCCAGCAGTGAATACGACAGGGGTTCACCCCTCCACTTT
abundance: NA; j_gene: TRBJ1-5; d_gene: NA; v_gene: TRBV15; CDR3aa: CATSRDFSNQPQHF; CDR3nt: TGTGCCACCAGCAGGGATTTTAGCAATCAGCCCCAGCATTTT
abundance: NA; j_gene: TRBJ1-4; d_gene: TRBD1; v_gene: TRBV25-1; CDR3aa: CASSVVGQGAGKLFF; CDR3nt: TGTGCCAGCAGTGTCGTGGGTCAGGGGGCCGGAAAACTGTTTTTT
abundance: NA; j_gene: TRBJ2-1; d_gene: TRBD2; v_gene: TRBV10-3; CDR3aa: CAISRLAGVVVDEQFF; CDR3nt: TGTGCCATCAGCCGACTAGCGGGAGTGGTGGTCGACGAGCAGTTCTTC
abundance: NA; j_gene: TRBJ1-5; d_gene: NA; v_gene: TRBV20-1; CDR3aa: CSTYLIGQPQHF; CDR3nt: TGCAGTACATACCTAATCGGACAGCCCCAGCATTTT
abundance: NA; j_gene: TRBJ1-1; d_gene: TRBD1; v_gene: TRBV7-9; CDR3aa: CASSKMGQGEAFF; CDR3nt: TGTGCCAGCAGCAAAATGGGACAGGGGGAAGCTTTCTTT
abundance: NA; j_gene: TRBJ2-1; d_gene: TRBD1; v_gene: TRBV2; CDR3aa: CARSGTGVGDEQFF; CDR3nt: TGTGCCAGATCCGGGACAGGGGTAGGGGATGAGCAGTTCTTC
abundance: many; j_gene: TRBJ2-7; d_gene: NA; v_gene: TRBV2; CDR3aa: CASTYTTYEQYF; CDR3nt: TGTGCCAGCACCTACACAACGTACGAGCAGTACTTC
abundance: once; j_gene: TRBJ1-1; d_gene: NA; v_gene: TRBV20-1; CDR3aa: CSARKMGETEAFF; CDR3nt: TGCAGTGCTAGGAAAATGGGGGAAACTGAAGCTTTCTTT
abundance: NA; j_gene: TRBJ2-7; d_gene: NA; v_gene: TRBV20-1; CDR3aa: CSARFGGSSYEQYF; CDR3nt: TGCAGTGCTAGATTTGGCGGGTCCTCCTACGAGCAGTACTTC
abundance: NA; j_gene: TRBJ2-5; d_gene: NA; v_gene: TRBV24-1; CDR3aa: CATTQFGQETQYF; CDR3nt: TGTGCCACCACCCAGTTCGGGCAAGAGACCCAGTACTTC
abundance: NA; j_gene: TRBJ2-7; d_gene: NA; v_gene: TRBV19; CDR3aa: CASSPYYEENEQYF; CDR3nt: TGTGCCAGTAGTCCATATTACGAGGAGAACGAGCAGTACTTC
abundance: NA; j_gene: TRBJ2-7; d_gene: TRBD1; v_gene: TRBV10-3; CDR3aa: CAISDAGGRSYEQYF; CDR3nt: TGTGCCATCAGCGACGCAGGGGGTAGGTCCTACGAGCAGTACTTC
abundance: NA; j_gene: TRBJ1-6; d_gene: TRBD1; v_gene: TRBV2; CDR3aa: CATSLMETGDSPLHF; CDR3nt: TGTGCCACCTCCTTGATGGAGACAGGGGATTCACCCCTCCACTTT
abundance: NA; j_gene: TRBJ2-7; d_gene: NA; v_gene: TRBV15; CDR3aa: CATSRGGVVSYEQYF; CDR3nt: TGTGCCACCAGCAGAGGGGGGGTGGTCTCCTACGAGCAGTACTTC
abundance: NA; j_gene: TRBJ1-6; d_gene: TRBD1; v_gene: TRBV2; CDR3aa: CASSLQGAYNSPLHF; CDR3nt: TGTGCCAGCAGCTTACAGGGGGCGTACAATTCACCCCTCCACTTT
abundance: hyperexpanded; j_gene: TRBJ2-7; d_gene: NA; v_gene: TRBV2; CDR3aa: CASSETRYEQYF; CDR3nt: TGTGCCAGCAGTGAAACGCGTTACGAGCAGTACTTC
abundance: NA; j_gene: TRBJ2-7; d_gene: NA; v_gene: TRBV20-1; CDR3aa: CSADIGDTDYEQYF; CDR3nt: TGCAGTGCAGACATCGGGGACACTGACTACGAGCAGTACTTC
abundance: few; j_gene: TRBJ2-5; d_gene: NA; v_gene: TRBV7-9; CDR3aa: CASSARGRETQYF; CDR3nt: TGTGCCAGCAGCGCCAGGGGGAGGGAGACCCAGTACTTC
abundance: NA; j_gene: TRBJ1-1; d_gene: NA; v_gene: TRBV19; CDR3aa: CASSMGMNTEAFF; CDR3nt: TGTGCCAGTAGTATGGGCATGAACACTGAAGCTTTCTTT
abundance: NA; j_gene: TRBJ2-2; d_gene: TRBD2; v_gene: TRBV20-1; CDR3aa: CSARDWASGAGELFF; CDR3nt: TGCAGTGCTAGAGATTGGGCCAGCGGGGCCGGGGAGCTGTTTTTT
abundance: NA; j_gene: TRBJ2-5; d_gene: TRBD1; v_gene: TRBV7-2; CDR3aa: CASSLSFPGQGAETQYF; CDR3nt: TGTGCCAGCAGCTTGTCCTTCCCGGGACAGGGGGCAGAGACCCAGTACTTC
abundance: once; j_gene: TRBJ2-1; d_gene: TRBD1; v_gene: TRBV10-3; CDR3aa: CAISPGTADEQFF; CDR3nt: TGTGCCATCAGCCCCGGGACAGCAGATGAGCAGTTCTTC
abundance: once; j_gene: TRBJ1-1; d_gene: TRBD1; v_gene: TRBV29-1; CDR3aa: CSVEDRGQGGTEAFF; CDR3nt: TGCAGCGTTGAAGATCGGGGACAGGGGGGCACTGAAGCTTTCTTT
abundance: NA; j_gene: TRBJ2-1; d_gene: TRBD1; v_gene: TRBV29-1; CDR3aa: CSVGSTAGGYEQFF; CDR3nt: TGCAGCGTTGGCTCGACCGCAGGGGGCTATGAGCAGTTCTTC
abundance: NA; j_gene: TRBJ1-2; d_gene: TRBD1; v_gene: TRBV9; CDR3aa: CASSLRQGQGYTF; CDR3nt: TGTGCCAGCAGCCTCCGACAGGGGCAAGGCTACACCTTC
abundance: NA; j_gene: TRBJ2-7; d_gene: NA; v_gene: TRBV24-1; CDR3aa: CATSGPTEGSVYEQYF; CDR3nt: TGTGCCACCAGTGGCCCGACCGAGGGGTCCGTCTACGAGCAGTACTTC
abundance: NA; j_gene: TRBJ2-3; d_gene: NA; v_gene: TRBV4-3; CDR3aa: CASMTPIIKGDTQYF; CDR3nt: TGCGCCAGTATGACTCCCATCATAAAAGGAGATACGCAGTATTTT
abundance: NA; j_gene: TRBJ2-1; d_gene: TRBD2; v_gene: TRBV19; CDR3aa: CASGGLAGAYNEQFF; CDR3nt: TGTGCCAGCGGGGGACTAGCGGGTGCTTACAATGAGCAGTTCTTC
abundance: NA; j_gene: TRBJ1-1; d_gene: NA; v_gene: TRBV20-1; CDR3aa: CSARDTGRGVNTEAFF; CDR3nt: TGCAGTGCTAGAGATACAGGGAGGGGGGTGAACACTGAAGCTTTCTTT
abundance: NA; j_gene: TRBJ2-3; d_gene: TRBD1; v_gene: TRBV25-1; CDR3aa: CASNRDRDTDTQYF; CDR3nt: TGTGCCAGCAACCGGGACAGGGATACAGATACGCAGTATTTT
abundance: NA; j_gene: TRBJ2-5; d_gene: TRBD1; v_gene: TRBV2; CDR3aa: CASRGQGETQYF; CDR3nt: TGTGCCAGCAGGGGACAGGGTGAGACCCAGTACTTC
abundance: NA; j_gene: TRBJ2-3; d_gene: TRBD2; v_gene: TRBV11-2; CDR3aa: CASNIDSGSSTDTQYF; CDR3nt: TGTGCCAGCAACATCGATAGCGGGTCCAGCACAGATACGCAGTATTTT
abundance: NA; j_gene: TRBJ2-1; d_gene: TRBD2; v_gene: TRBV19; CDR3aa: CAAGYNEQFF; CDR3nt: TGTGCAGCGGGGTACAATGAGCAGTTCTTC
abundance: NA; j_gene: TRBJ1-2; d_gene: NA; v_gene: TRBV2; CDR3aa: CASSLSGEGYTF; CDR3nt: TGTGCCAGCAGCTTGTCGGGGGAGGGCTACACCTTC